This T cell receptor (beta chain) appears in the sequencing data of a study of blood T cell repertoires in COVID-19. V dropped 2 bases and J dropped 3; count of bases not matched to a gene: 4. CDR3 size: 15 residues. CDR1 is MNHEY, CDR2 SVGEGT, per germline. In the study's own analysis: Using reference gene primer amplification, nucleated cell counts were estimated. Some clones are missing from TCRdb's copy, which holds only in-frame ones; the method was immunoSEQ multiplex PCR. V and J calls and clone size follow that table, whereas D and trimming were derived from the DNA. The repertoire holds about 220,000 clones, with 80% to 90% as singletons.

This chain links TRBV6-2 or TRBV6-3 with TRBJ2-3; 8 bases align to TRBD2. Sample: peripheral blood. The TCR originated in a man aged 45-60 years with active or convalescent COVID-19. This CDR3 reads CASSYRTSSTDTQYF. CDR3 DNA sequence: TGTGCCAGCAGTTACCGGACTAGCTCTACAGATACGCAGTATTTT.